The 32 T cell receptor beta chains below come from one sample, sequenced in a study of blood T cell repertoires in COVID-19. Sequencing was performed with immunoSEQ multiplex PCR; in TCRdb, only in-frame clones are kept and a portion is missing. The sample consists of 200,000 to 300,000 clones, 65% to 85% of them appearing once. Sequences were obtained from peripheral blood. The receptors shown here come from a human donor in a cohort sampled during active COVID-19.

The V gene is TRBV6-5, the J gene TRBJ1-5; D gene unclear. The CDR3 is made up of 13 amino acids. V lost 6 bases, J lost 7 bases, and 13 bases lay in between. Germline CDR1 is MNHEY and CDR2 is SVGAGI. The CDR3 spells CASRAGNYQPQHF. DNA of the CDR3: TGTGCCAGCAGGGCGGGAAATTACCAGCCCCAGCATTTT.

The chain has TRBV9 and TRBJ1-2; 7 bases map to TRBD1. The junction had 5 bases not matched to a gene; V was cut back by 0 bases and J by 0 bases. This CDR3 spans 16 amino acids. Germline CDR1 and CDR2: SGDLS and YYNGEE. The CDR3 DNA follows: TGTGCCAGCAGCGTAGCTCCACAGGGGACTAACTATGGCTACACCTTC. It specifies CASSVAPQGTNYGYTF.

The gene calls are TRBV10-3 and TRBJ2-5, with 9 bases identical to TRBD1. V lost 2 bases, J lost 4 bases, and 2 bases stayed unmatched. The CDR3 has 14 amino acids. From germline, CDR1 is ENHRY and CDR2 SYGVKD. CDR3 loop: CAISEDRGRETQYF. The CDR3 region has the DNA TGTGCCATCAGTGAGGACAGGGGGAGAGAGACCCAGTACTTC.

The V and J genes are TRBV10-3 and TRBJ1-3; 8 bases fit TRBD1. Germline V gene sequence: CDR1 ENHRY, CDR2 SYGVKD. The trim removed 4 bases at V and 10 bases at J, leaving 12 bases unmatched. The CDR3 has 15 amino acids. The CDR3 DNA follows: TGTGCCATCAGTGCTTCTTTTACAGGGGGTGAAACCATATATTTT. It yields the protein CAISASFTGGETIYF.

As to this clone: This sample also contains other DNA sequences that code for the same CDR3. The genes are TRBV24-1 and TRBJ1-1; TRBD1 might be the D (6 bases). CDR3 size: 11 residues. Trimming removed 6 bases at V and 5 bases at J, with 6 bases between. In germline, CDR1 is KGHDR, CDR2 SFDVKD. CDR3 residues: CATSRGTEAFF. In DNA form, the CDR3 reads TGTGCCACCAGTAGGGGGACTGAAGCTTTCTTT.

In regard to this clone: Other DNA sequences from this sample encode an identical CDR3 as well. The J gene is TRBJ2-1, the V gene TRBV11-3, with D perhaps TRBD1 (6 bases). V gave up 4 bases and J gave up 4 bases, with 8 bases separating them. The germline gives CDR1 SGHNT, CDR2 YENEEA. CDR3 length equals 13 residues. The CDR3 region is CASSSQGYNEQFF. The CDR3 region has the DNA TGTGCCAGCAGCTCGCAGGGGTACAATGAGCAGTTCTTC. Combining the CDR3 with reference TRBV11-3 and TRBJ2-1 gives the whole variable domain EAGVVQSPRYKIIEKKQPVAFWCNPISGHNTLYWYLQNLGQGPELLIRYENEEAVDDSQLPKDRFSAERLKGVDSTLKIQPAELGDSAVYLCASSSQGYNEQFFGPGTRLTVL.

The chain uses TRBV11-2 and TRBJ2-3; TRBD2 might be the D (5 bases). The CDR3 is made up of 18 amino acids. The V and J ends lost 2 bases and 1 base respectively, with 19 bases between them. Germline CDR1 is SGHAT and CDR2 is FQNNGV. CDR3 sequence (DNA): TGTGCCAGCAGCTTACGAGAGGGATTAGATACCGGCACAGATACGCAGTATTTT. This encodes CASSLREGLDTGTDTQYF.

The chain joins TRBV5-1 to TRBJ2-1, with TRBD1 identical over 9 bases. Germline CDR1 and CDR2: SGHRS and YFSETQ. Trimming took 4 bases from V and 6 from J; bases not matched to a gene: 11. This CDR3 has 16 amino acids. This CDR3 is CASSRFPGTGSNEQFF. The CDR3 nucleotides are TGCGCCAGCAGCCGATTTCCCGGGACAGGGAGCAATGAGCAGTTCTTC.

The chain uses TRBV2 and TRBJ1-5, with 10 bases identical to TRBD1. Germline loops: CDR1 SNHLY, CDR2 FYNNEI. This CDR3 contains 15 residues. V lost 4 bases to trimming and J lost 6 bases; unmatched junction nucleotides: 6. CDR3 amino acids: CASSVMTGGSQPQHF. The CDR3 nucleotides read TGTGCCAGCAGTGTTATGACAGGGGGCAGTCAGCCCCAGCATTTT. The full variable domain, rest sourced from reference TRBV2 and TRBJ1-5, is EPEVTQTPSHQVTQMGQEVILRCVPISNHLYFYWYRQILGQKVEFLVSFYNNEISEKSEIFDDQFSVERPDGSNFTLKIRSTKLEDSAMYFCASSVMTGGSQPQHFGDGTRLSIL.

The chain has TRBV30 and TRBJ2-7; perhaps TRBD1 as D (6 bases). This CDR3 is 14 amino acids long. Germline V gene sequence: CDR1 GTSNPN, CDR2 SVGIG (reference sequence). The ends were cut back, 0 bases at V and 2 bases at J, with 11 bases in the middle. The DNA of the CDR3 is TGTGCCTGGAGTGTTAAGGACAGTACCTACGAGCAGTACTTC. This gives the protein CAWSVKDSTYEQYF.

CDR3 region: CASSHPGGVAEQYF. Written as DNA, the CDR3 is TGTGCCAGCTCCCACCCGGGGGGGGTGGCCGAGCAGTACTTC. J is TRBJ2-7 and V is TRBV18, with 8 bases that match TRBD2. Trimming removed 6 bases from V and 6 bases from J; junction bases left unmatched: 10. This CDR3 comprises 14 residues. Germline CDR1 reads KGHSH; CDR2 reads LQKENI. The full variable domain, in which reference TRBV18 and TRBJ2-7 provide the parts outside the CDR3, is NAGVMQNPRHLVRRRGQEARLRCSPMKGHSHVYWYRQLPEEGLKFMVYLQKENIIDESGMPKERFSAEFPKEGPSILRIQQVVRGDSAAYFCASSHPGGVAEQYFGPGTRLTVT.

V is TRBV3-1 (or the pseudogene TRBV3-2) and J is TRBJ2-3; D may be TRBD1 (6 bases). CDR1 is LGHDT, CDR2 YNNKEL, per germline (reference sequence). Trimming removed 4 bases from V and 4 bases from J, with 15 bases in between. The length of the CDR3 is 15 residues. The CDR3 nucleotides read TGTGCCAGCAGCCCCTCACAGGGTAGTGCAGATACGCAGTATTTT. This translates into CASSPSQGSADTQYF.

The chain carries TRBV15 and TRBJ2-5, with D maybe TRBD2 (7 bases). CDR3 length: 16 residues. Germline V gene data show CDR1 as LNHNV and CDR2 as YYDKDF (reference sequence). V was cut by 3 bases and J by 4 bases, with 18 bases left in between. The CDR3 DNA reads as TGTGCCACCAGCAGGGGGGGGGCCTCCGGTCCAGAGACCCAGTACTTC. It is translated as CATSRGGASGPETQYF.

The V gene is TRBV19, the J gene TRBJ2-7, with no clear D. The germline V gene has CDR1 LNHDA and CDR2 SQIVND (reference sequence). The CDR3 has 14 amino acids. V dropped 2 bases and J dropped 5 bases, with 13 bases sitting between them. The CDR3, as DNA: TGTGCCAGTAGTATATGGCGGTCCGCCGACGAGCAGTACTTC. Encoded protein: CASSIWRSADEQYF.

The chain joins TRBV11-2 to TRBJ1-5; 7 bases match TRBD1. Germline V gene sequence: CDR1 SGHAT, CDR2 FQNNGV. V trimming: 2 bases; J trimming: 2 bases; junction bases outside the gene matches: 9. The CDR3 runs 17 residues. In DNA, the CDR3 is TGTGCCAGCAGCTTATCTGTGCCAGGGGGTCGCAATCAGCCCCAGCATTTT. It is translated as CASSLSVPGGRNQPQHF.

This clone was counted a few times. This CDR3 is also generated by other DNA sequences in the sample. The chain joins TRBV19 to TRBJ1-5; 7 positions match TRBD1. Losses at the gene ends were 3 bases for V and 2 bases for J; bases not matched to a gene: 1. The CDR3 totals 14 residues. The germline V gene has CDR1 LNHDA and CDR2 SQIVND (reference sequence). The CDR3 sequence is CASSITGGNQPQHF. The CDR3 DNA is TGTGCCAGTAGTATCACAGGGGGCAATCAGCCCCAGCATTTT.

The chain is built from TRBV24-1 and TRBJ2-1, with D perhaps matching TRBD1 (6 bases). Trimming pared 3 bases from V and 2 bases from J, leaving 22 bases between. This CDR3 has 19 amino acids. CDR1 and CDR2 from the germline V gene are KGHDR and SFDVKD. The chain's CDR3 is CATSDTPNQGKGAYNEQFF. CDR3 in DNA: TGTGCCACCAGTGATACCCCAAACCAGGGAAAGGGGGCCTACAATGAGCAGTTCTTC.

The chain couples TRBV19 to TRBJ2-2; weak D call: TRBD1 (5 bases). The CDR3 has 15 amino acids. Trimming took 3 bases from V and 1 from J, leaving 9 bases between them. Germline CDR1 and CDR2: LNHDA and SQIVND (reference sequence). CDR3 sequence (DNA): TGTGCCAGTAGTATGGACACCCTGAACACCGGGGAGCTGTTTTTT. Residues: CASSMDTLNTGELFF.

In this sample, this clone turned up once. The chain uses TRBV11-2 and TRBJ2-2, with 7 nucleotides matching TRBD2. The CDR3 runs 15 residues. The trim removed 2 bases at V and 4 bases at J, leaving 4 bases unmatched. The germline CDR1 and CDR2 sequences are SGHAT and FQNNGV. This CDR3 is CASSLMTSRTGELFF. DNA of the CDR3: TGTGCCAGCAGCTTAATGACTAGCCGCACCGGGGAGCTGTTTTTT.

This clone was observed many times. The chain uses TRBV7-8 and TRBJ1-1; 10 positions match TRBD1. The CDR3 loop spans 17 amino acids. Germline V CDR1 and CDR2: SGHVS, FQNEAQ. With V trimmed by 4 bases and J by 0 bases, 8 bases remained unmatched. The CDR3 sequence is CASSSRQGANMNTEAFF. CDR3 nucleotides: TGTGCCAGCAGCTCCAGACAGGGGGCTAACATGAACACTGAAGCTTTCTTT.

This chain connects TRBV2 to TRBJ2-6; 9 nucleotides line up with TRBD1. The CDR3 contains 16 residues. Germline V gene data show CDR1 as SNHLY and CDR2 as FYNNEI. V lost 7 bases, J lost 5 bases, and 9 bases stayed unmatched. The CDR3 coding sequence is TGTGCCAGCACGACACCGGGACAGGGATGGGCCAACGTCCTGACTTTC. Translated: CASTTPGQGWANVLTF.

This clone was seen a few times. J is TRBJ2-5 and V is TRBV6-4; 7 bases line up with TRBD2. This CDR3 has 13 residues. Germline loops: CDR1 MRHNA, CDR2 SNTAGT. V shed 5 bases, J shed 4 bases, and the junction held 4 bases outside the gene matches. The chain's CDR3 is CASSRSGGETQYF. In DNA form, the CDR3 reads TGTGCCAGCAGTCGATCGGGGGGAGAGACCCAGTACTTC.

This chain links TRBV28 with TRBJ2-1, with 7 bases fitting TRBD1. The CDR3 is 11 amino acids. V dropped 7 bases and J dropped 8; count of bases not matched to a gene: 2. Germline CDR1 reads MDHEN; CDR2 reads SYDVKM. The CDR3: CASTTGDEQFF. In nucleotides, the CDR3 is TGTGCCAGCACTACAGGGGATGAGCAGTTCTTC.

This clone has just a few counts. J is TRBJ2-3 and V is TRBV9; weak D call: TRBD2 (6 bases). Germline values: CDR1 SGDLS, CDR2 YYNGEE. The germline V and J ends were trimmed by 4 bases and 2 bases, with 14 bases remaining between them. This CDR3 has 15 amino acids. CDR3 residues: CASSIRDLFTDTQYF. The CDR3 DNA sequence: TGTGCCAGCAGCATCCGGGACTTATTCACAGATACGCAGTATTTT. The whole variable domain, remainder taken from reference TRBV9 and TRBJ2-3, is DSGVTQTPKHLITATGQRVTLRCSPRSGDLSVYWYQQSLDQGLQFLIQYYNGEERAKGNILERFSAQQFPDLHSELNLSSLELGDSALYFCASSIRDLFTDTQYFGPGTRLTVL.

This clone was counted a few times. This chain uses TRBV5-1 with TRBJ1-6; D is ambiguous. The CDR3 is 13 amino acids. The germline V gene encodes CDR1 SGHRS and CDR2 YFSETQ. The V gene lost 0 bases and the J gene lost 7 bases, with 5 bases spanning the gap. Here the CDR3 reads CASSLDGNSPLHF. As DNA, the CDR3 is TGCGCCAGCAGCTTGGACGGGAATTCACCCCTCCACTTT.

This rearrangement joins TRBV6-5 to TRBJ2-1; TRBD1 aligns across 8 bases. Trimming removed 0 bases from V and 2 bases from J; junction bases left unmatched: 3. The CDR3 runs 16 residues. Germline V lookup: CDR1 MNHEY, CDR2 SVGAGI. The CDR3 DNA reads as TGTGCCAGCAGTTACTCGACAGGGGAGGCCTACAATGAGCAGTTCTTC. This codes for CASSYSTGEAYNEQFF.

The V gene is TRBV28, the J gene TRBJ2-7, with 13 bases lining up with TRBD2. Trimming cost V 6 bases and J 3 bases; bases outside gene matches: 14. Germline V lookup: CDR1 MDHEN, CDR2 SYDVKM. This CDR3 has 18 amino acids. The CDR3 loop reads CASSYGGGLAGPYYEQYF. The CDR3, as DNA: TGTGCCAGCAGCTATGGGGGGGGACTAGCGGGACCGTACTACGAGCAGTACTTC. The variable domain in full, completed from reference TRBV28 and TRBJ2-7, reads DVKVTQSSRYLVKRTGEKVFLECVQDMDHENMFWYRQDPGLGLRLIYFSYDVKMKEKGDIPEGYSVSREKKERFSLILESASTNQTSMYLCASSYGGGLAGPYYEQYFGPGTRLTVT.

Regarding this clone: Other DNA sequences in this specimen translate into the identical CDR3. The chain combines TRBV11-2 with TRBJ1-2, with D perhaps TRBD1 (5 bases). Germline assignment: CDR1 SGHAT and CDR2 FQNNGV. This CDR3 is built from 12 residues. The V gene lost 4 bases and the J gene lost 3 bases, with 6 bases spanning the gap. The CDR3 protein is CASSSGYYGYTF. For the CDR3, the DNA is TGTGCCAGCAGCTCAGGGTACTATGGCTACACCTTC.

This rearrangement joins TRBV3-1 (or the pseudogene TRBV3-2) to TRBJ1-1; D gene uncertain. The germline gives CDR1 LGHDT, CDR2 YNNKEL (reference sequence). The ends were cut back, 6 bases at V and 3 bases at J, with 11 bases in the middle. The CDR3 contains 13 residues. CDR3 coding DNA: TGTGCCAGCAGTCAGAGGGTCTACACTGAAGCTTTCTTT. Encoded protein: CASSQRVYTEAFF.

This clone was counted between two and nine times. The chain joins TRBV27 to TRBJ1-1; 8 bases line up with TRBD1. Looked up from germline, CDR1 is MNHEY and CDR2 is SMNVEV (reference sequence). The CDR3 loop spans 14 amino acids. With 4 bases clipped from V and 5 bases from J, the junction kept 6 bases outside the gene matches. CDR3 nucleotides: TGTGCCAGCAGTTACGACAGGGGAGGGACTGAAGCTTTCTTT. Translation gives CASSYDRGGTEAFF.

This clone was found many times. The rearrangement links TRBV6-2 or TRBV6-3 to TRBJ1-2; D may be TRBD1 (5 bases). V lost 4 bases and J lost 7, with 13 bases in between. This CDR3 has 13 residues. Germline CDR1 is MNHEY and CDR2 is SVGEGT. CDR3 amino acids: CASSLDILGGYTF. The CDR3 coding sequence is TGTGCCAGCAGTTTGGACATATTGGGTGGCTACACCTTC.

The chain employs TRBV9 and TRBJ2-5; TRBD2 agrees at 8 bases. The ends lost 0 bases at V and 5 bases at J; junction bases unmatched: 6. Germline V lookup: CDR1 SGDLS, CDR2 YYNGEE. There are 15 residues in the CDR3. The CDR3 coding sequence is TGTGCCAGCAGCGTAGCGGGGGGGGTTCGGGAGACCCAGTACTTC. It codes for CASSVAGGVRETQYF.